The T cell receptor beta chain under discussion was sequenced for a study of T cells after yellow fever vaccination (dated by TCRdb to between 2018 and 2021). The study in broad terms: Libraries from fractions with low cell numbers were prepared with the SMART-Seq v4 Ultra Low Input RNA kit. The cohort comprised two healthy male donors, one aged 18 to 29 and one aged 30 to 40 years. To track T-cell clones before and after primary and booster YFV17D yellow fever vaccination, bulk TCR alpha and beta repertoires were sequenced longitudinally. Blood samples were taken at several timepoints before and after primary and secondary immunization, and bulk PBMC replicates and cell subsets were isolated. Broader findings and caveats from the paper: A small share of clonotypes was detected in both CD4 and CD8 compartments, with the overlap likely arising from convergent recombination. Computational filtering was required because FACS-sorted repertoires could contain abundant contaminating clonotypes from the bulk population. After the booster, most of the clones that had expanded following primary vaccination were detected again (just under 97% of CD4 and more than 85% of CD8), which suggests that memory was broadly maintained. The secondary T-cell response was weaker than the primary response but faster, peaking on day 5 instead of day 15. The study included only a couple of donors, which limits how far the findings can be generalized.

Per the publication, the treatment or condition label means: live attenuated yellow fever vaccine strain. At each blood-draw timepoint, two biological replicates of bulk PBMCs were obtained. A standard Ficoll-Paque protocol was used to isolate PBMCs from peripheral blood. TriZol was used to extract RNA from bulk PBMCs, CD4 and CD8 fractions, and dextramer-positive and dextramer-negative fractions. V is shortened by 11 bases, J by 6 bases, and the region joining them spans 21 bases. CDR1 and CDR2, per the germline V gene (reference sequence), are LNHNV and YYDKDF. The CDR3 runs 14 amino acids, cysteine and phenylalanine included. This entry keeps only the CDR3 DNA: 42 bases, framed from base 1. This clonotype has just a few counts. The specificity of this receptor is unknown. Per-base qualities were not stored, and no clone one base away is much larger. TCR cDNA was made using 5'RACE template switching, a step that added a universal primer site and unique molecular identifiers. cDNA synthesis was primed from both the TCR alpha and TCR beta constant segments. Libraries were amplified in two PCR steps, with sample barcodes and sequencing adapters added in the second step. Libraries were sequenced on Illumina HiSeq 2500 (2x100 bp) or NovaSeq (2x150 bp). Processing in the source paper ran as follows. MIGEC was used to demultiplex reads and collapse the reads into UMI consensus sequences, and MiXCR was used for V(D)J alignment. Clonotypes responding to the vaccine were identified with edgeR on replicate PBMC samples, with the criteria of FDR below 0.01 and a log2 fold change above 5 up to day 15. Each bulk clonotype received a CD4 or CD8 identity based on whether the sequenced CD4 or CD8 repertoire contained that clonotype at higher abundance. Starting from the raw public reads, TCRdb applied fastp trimming at Q25, assembled clones with MiXCR and retained in-frame beta chains. A single entry per CDR3 protein holds the most common genes and DNA from its merged rows. None of the V and J calls come from the authors' own analysis; TCRdb made them. In all, the sample holds 450,000 to 600,000 distinct CDR3 sequences, and about 13% of those were seen once. The biggest ten clones account for about an eighth of the sample.

Specimen: PBMCs, collected on the day of the yellow fever booster vaccination. The clonotype comes from a man aged 25-40 years who received the YFV17D yellow fever vaccine. The rearrangement combines TRBV15 with TRBJ2-3; TRBD1 is perhaps the D gene, given 6 matching bases. The CDR3 reads as follows: CAAAWGRAADTQYF. The DNA sequence is given as TGTGCCGCGGCTTGGGGGCGGGCTGCGGATACGCAGTATTTT.